This TCR beta chain originates from a study of vaccination effects on CD4 cells after COVID-19. Study-wide background: The post-vaccine samples were taken, at the median, 72 days after the second dose.

As for this clone: No antigen is known for it.

Antigen-specific CD4+ T cells expanded by the ViraFEST assay with viral peptide pools were then sequenced. When around 10 days of culture had elapsed, CD4+ T cells were isolated. Vaccination of participants consisted of two doses of either the BNT162b2 or mRNA-1273 vaccine. Here immunoSEQ multiplex PCR was the method, and the copy in TCRdb shows in-frame clones only, minus some. Of some 30,000 clones in the sample, less than 80% were seen once. Regarding the study as a whole: In the late period after vaccination, infection- and vaccine-induced clones contracted markedly.

Germline values: CDR1 GTSNPN, CDR2 SVGIG (reference sequence). CDR3 length equals 15 residues. The V and J ends lost 5 bases and 8 bases, in that order; junction bases with no gene match: 11. The receptor comes from a human donor who received a COVID-19 vaccine. This sample comprised CD4+ T cells from PBMCs cultured with SARS-CoV-2 spike peptides, obtained after COVID-19 vaccination. The chain is built from TRBV30 and TRBJ2-1; 11 bases match TRBD2. The CDR3 is CAWGDSGGAGYEQFF. CDR3 nucleotide sequence: TGTGCCTGGGGGGATAGCGGGGGGGCCGGGTATGAGCAGTTCTTC.